This T cell receptor (beta chain) was retrieved from a study of beta chain features in type 1 diabetes. Cells sorted by CD45RO/CCR7/CD25/CD127/CD95/CD27 comprised CD4+ naive, central memory, regulatory and stem cell-like memory cells. To note about this clone: What it binds is unknown.

The study reverse transcribed the entire isolated RNA, so it sequenced expressed TCRB transcripts. Sequencing of naive, central memory and regulatory T cell samples gave an average of approximately 3.5 million reads. Repertoires were generated with immunoSEQ multiplex PCR, while TCRdb's copy carries only in-frame clones and drops some. The sample gives roughly 220,000 clones, roughly 16% of which show up once; 0.08% to 0.095% is in the top ten. The CDR3 covers 14 residues. The germline V gene encodes CDR1 GTSNPN and CDR2 SVGIG (reference sequence). Points from the study as a whole: Patients' naive, central memory and regulatory TCRB repertoires appeared more alike than those of healthy donors. Within each of all four CD4+ subsets, Type 1 diabetes patients had TCRB CDR3s that were moderately but significantly shorter.

V is TRBV30 and J is TRBJ2-5; TRBD2 aligns across 10 bases. Matching the DNA end better, TRBJ2-7 makes the J call doubtful. The clonotype was recovered from a man between 25 and 39 years old with type 1 diabetes. The sequencing sample was made of naive CD4+ T cells from blood. The CDR3 here is CAWSWTSGLYEQYF. The DNA for the CDR3 is TGTGCCTGGAGTTGGACTAGCGGACTCTACGAGCAGTACTTC.